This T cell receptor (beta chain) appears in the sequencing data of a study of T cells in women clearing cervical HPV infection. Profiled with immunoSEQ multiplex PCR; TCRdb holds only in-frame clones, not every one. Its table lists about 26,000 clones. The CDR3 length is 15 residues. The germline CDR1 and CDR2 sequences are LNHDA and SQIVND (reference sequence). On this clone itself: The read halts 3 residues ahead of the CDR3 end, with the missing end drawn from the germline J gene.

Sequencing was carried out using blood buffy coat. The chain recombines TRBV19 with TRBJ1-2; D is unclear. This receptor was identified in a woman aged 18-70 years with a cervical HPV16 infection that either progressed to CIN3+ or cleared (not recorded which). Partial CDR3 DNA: TGTGCCAGTAATTTGCTAGCGGGAGGGCCCAATGAC. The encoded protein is CASNLLAGGPND. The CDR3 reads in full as CASNLLAGGPNDYTF.